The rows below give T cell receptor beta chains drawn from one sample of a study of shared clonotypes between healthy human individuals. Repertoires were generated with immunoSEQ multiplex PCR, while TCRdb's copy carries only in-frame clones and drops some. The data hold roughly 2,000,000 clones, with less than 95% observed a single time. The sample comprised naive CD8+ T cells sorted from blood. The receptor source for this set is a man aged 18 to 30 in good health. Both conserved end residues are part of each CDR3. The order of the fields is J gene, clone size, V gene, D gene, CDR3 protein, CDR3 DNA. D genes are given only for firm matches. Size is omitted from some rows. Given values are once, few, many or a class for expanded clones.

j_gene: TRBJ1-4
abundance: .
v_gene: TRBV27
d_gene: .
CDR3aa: CASRLRGALPEKLFF
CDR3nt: TGTGCCAGCAGGCTACGCGGGGCGTTACCCGAAAAACTGTTTTTT

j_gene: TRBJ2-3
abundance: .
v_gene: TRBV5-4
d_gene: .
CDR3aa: CASSWAQTGLDTQYF
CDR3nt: TGTGCCAGCAGCTGGGCACAGACTGGTTTAGATACGCAGTATTTT

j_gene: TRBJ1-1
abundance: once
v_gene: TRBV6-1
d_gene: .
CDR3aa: CASSEGHFQEENTEAFF
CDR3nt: TGTGCCAGCAGTGAAGGGCACTTCCAGGAGGAGAACACTGAAGCTTTCTTT

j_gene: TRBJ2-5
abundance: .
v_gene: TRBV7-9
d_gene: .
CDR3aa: CASSSPGRAQETQYF
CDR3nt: TGTGCCAGCAGCTCCCCGGGGCGAGCCCAAGAGACCCAGTACTTC

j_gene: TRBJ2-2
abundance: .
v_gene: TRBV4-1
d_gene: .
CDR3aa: CASSQVGDRELFF
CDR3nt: TGCGCCAGCAGCCAAGTGGGGGACCGGGAGCTGTTTTTT

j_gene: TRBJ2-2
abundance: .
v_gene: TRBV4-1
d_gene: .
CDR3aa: CASSLLAVTGELFF
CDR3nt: TGCGCCAGCAGCCTGTTGGCGGTCACCGGGGAGCTGTTTTTT

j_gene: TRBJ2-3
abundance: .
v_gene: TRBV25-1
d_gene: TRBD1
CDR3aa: CASSGGGSSTDTQYF
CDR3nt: TGTGCCAGCAGTGGAGGGGGCTCGAGCACAGATACGCAGTATTTT

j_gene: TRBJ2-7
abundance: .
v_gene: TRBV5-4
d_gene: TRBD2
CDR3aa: CASSLDGLGHEQYF
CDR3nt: TGTGCCAGCAGCTTGGATGGACTAGGGCACGAGCAGTACTTC

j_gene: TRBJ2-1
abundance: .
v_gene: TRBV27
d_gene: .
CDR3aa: CASTLNPPVRSNEQFF
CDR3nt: TGTGCCAGCACCCTAAACCCCCCCGTTAGGAGCAATGAGCAGTTCTTC

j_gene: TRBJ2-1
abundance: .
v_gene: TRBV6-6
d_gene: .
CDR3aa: CASSYSISGPYNEQFF
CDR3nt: TGTGCCAGCAGTTACTCAATTAGCGGACCATACAATGAGCAGTTCTTC

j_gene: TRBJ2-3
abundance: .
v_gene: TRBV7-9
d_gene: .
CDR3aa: CASSLRLGQGETDTQYF
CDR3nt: TGTGCCAGCAGCTTAAGGTTAGGGCAGGGAGAAACAGATACGCAGTATTTT

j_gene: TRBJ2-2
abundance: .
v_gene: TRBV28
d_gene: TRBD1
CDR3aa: CASSTGTGNTGELFF
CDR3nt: TGTGCCAGCAGTACCGGGACAGGGAACACCGGGGAGCTGTTTTTT

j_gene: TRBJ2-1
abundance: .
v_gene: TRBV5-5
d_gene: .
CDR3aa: CASTLGIGGVDEQFF
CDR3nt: TGTGCCAGCACCTTGGGGATTGGGGGCGTCGATGAGCAGTTCTTC

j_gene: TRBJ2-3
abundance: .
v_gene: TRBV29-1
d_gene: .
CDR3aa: CSVERKAHRTDTQYF
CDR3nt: TGCAGCGTTGAGAGGAAGGCCCATCGCACAGATACGCAGTATTTT

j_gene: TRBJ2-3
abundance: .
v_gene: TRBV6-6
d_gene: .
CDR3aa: CASSQDRTDTQYF
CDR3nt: TGTGCCAGCAGCCAGGACCGCACAGATACGCAGTATTTT

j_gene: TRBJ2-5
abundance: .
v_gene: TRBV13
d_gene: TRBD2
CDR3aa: CASSSGTSGGADVGTQYF
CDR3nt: TGTGCCAGCAGCTCCGGGACTAGCGGGGGGGCCGACGTGGGGACCCAGTACTTC

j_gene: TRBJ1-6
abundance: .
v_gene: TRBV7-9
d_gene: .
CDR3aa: CASSLTADYNSPLHF
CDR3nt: TGTGCCAGCAGCTTAACGGCGGACTATAATTCACCCCTCCACTTT

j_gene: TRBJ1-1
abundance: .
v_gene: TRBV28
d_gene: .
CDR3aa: CASSFLRTESTEAFF
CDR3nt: TGTGCCAGCAGTTTCCTTCGGACAGAAAGCACTGAAGCTTTCTTT

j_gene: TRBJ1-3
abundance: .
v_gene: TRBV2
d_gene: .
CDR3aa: CASISNPGHDSGNTIYF
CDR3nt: TGTGCCAGCATCTCAAATCCGGGACACGACTCTGGAAACACCATATATTTT

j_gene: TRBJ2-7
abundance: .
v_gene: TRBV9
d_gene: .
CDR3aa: CASSVDPDPSYEQYF
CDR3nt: TGTGCCAGCAGCGTAGATCCGGATCCCTCCTACGAGCAGTACTTC

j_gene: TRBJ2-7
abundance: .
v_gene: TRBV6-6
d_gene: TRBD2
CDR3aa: CASSPGLAGETF
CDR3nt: TGTGCCAGCAGCCCGGGACTAGCGGGGGAGACCTTC

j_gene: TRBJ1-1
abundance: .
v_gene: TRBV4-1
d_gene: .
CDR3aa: CASSQVGVGEVAFF
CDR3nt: TGCGCCAGCAGCCAAGTGGGGGTTGGGGAAGTGGCTTTCTTT

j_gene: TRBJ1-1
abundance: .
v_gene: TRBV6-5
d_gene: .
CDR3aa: CASSYSSWVNTEAFF
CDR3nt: TGTGCCAGCAGTTACTCTAGTTGGGTGAACACTGAAGCTTTCTTT

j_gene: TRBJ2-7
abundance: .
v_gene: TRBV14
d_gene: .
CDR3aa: CASSQGLYIDF
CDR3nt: TGTGCCAGCAGCCAGGGACTCTATATCGACTTC

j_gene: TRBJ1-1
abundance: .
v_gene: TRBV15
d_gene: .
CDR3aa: CATREWVNSLTVEAFF
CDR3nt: TGTGCCACCAGAGAATGGGTAAATTCCTTAACGGTAGAAGCTTTCTTT

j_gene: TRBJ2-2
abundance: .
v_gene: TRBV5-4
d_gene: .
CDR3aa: CASSLQGRDTGELFF
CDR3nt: TGTGCCAGCAGCTTACAGGGCAGGGACACCGGGGAGCTGTTTTTT

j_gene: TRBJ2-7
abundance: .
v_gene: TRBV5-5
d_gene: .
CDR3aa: CASSLDGSNPYEQYF
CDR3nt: TGTGCCAGCAGCTTAGACGGGAGTAACCCCTACGAGCAGTACTTC

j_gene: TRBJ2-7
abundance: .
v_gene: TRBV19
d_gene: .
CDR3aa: CASSLTGNYEQYF
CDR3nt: TGTGCCAGTAGTTTAACAGGCAACTACGAGCAGTACTTC

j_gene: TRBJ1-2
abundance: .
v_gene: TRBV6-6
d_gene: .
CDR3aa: CASLSYGYTF
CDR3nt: TGTGCCTCTTTGAGCTATGGCTACACCTTC

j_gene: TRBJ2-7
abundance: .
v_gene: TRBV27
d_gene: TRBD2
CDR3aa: CASSLTPSGMLNEQYF
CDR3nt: TGTGCCAGCAGTCTCACCCCTAGCGGGATGCTCAACGAGCAGTACTTC

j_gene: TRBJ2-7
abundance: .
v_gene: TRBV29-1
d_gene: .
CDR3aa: CSVEHPGSYEQYF
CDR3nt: TGCAGCGTTGAACATCCAGGGTCCTACGAGCAGTACTTC

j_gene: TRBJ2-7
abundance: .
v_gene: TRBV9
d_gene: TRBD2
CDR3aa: CASSGTSGRSEQYF
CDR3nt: TGTGCCAGCAGCGGAACTAGCGGGAGGTCCGAGCAGTACTTC

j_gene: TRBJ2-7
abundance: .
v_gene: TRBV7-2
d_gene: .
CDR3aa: CASSDRDKGPNEQYF
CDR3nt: TGTGCCAGCAGCGACCGGGACAAGGGCCCAAACGAGCAGTACTTC

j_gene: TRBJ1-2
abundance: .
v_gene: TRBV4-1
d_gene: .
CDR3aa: CASSQQGGGGIGYGYTF
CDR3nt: TGCGCCAGCAGCCAGCAAGGTGGAGGAGGTATCGGCTATGGCTACACCTTC

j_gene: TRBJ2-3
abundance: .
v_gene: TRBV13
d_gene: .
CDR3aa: CASSSDSSDTQYF
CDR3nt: TGTGCCAGCAGCTCGGACAGTTCAGATACGCAGTATTTT

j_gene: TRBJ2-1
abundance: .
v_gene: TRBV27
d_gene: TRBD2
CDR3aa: CASSGLVVDNEQFF
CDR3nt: TGTGCCAGCTCGGGACTAGTGGTTGACAATGAGCAGTTCTTC

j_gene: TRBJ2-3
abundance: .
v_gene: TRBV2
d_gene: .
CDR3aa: CASSELDGEGTDTQYF
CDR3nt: TGTGCCAGCAGTGAATTGGACGGGGAAGGCACAGATACGCAGTATTTT

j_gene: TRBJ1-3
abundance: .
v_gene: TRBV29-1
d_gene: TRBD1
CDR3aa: CSVEPETGIAGNTIYF
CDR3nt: TGCAGCGTTGAGCCTGAGACAGGGATTGCGGGAAACACCATATATTTT

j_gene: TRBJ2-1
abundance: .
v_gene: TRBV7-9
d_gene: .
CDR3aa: CASSPGELQTKYNEQFF
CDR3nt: TGTGCCAGCAGCCCGGGGGAGCTACAAACAAAATACAATGAGCAGTTCTTC

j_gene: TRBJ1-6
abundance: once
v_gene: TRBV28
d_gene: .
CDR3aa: CASSFRLGGLGSPLHF
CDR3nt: TGTGCCAGCAGTTTTAGGCTTGGGGGGTTAGGATCACCCCTCCACTTT

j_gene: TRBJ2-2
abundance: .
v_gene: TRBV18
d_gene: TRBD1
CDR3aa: CASSPWDRGNTGELFF
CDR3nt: TGTGCCAGCTCACCATGGGACAGGGGGAACACCGGGGAGCTGTTTTTT

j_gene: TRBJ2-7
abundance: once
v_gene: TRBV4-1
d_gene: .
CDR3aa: CASSQAGSYEQYF
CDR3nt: TGCGCCAGCAGCCAGGCGGGCTCCTACGAGCAGTACTTC

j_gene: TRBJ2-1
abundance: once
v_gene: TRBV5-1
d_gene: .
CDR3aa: CASSAGPYNEQFF
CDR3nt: TGCGCCAGTAGCGCGGGTCCTTACAATGAGCAGTTCTTC

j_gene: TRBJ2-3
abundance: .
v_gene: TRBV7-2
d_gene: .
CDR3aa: CASSQLGSTDTQYF
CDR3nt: TGTGCCAGCAGCCAACTAGGTAGCACAGATACGCAGTATTTT

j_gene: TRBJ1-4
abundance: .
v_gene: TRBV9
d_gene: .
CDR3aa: CASNLQGEEKLFF
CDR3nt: TGTGCCAGCAACCTACAGGGTGAGGAAAAACTGTTTTTT

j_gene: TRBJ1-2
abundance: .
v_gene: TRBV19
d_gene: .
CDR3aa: CASSIWAQTEDGYTF
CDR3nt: TGTGCCAGTAGTATCTGGGCCCAAACGGAGGATGGCTACACCTTC

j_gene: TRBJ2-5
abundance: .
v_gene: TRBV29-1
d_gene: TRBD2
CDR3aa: CSVVGLAGTYQETQYF
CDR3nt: TGCAGCGTTGTAGGCCTAGCGGGGACGTACCAAGAGACCCAGTACTTC

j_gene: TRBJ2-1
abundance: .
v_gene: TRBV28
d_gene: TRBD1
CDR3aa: CASSLIETGGNEQFF
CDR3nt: TGTGCCAGCAGTCTAATCGAGACAGGGGGCAATGAGCAGTTCTTC

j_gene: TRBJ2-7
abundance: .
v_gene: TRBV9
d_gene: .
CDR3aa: CASSVDVGNSYEQYF
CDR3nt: TGTGCCAGCAGCGTAGATGTCGGCAACTCCTACGAGCAGTACTTC

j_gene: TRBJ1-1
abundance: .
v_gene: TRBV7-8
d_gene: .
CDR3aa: CASSRGANTEAFF
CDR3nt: TGTGCCAGCAGCAGGGGTGCGAACACTGAAGCTTTCTTT

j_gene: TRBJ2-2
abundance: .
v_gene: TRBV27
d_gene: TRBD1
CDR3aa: CASSLLWTGGVNTGELFF
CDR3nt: TGTGCCAGCAGTTTACTCTGGACAGGGGGCGTTAACACCGGGGAGCTGTTTTTT

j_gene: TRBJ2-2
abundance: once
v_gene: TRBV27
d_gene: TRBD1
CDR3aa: CASSPGTGITGELFF
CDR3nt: TGTGCCAGCAGTCCCGGGACAGGGATAACCGGGGAGCTGTTTTTT

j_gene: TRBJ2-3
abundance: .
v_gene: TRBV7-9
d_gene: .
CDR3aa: CASSLHHTADTQYF
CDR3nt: TGTGCCAGCAGCTTACATCACACAGCAGATACGCAGTATTTT